This TCR beta chain was identified during a study of PD-1 blockade in classical Hodgkin lymphoma. To note about this clone: No antigen is known for it.

Germline loops: CDR1 MDHEN, CDR2 SYDVKM. The CDR3 spans 13 residues. V lost 6 bases and J 7 bases, leaving 12 bases between the germline ends. No patient escaped relapse after autologous stem cell transplantation, and brentuximab vedotin exposure varied. This table comes from immunoSEQ multiplex PCR, and its TCRdb copy is limited to in-frame clones, with some not included. The table shows about 26,000 clones, with roughly 65% occurring only once. General study findings and limits: Patients who responded completely had about the same baseline diversity as newly diagnosed patients.

The origin of this receptor is a human donor with classical Hodgkin lymphoma. The V and J genes are TRBV28 and TRBJ2-2, with a tentative D call TRBD1 (6 bases). The sample consisted of peripheral blood mononuclear cells (PBMCs), taken before the second cycle of nivolumab. The CDR3 DNA reads as TGTGCCAGCAGCTCAGGGGTTTACGGGGAGCTGTTTTTT. Protein product: CASSSGVYGELFF.